The clone carrying this T cell receptor (beta chain) appeared a few times. These data are taken from a study of early T cells in non-severe SARS-CoV-2 infection. TCRdb re-called the 5' RACE reads through MiXCR, storing one row per CDR3 protein. Of 35,000 to 40,000 distinct CDR3 sequences listed, around 4% are singletons. Germline CDR1 is DFQATT and CDR2 is SNEGSKA (reference sequence). The CDR3 spans 15 residues. V lost 6 bases to trimming and J lost 7 bases; unmatched junction nucleotides: 9. This sequence joins TRBV20-1 and TRBJ2-1, with 13 bases matching TRBD2. Sequences were obtained from whole blood. The source of this sequence is an adult who was a healthcare worker with PCR-confirmed SARS-CoV-2 infection or an uninfected control (not recorded which). The CDR3 DNA reads TGCAGTGCCCGACAGACTAGCGGGAGGATTAATGAGCAGTTCTTC. Protein sequence: CSARQTSGRINEQFF.